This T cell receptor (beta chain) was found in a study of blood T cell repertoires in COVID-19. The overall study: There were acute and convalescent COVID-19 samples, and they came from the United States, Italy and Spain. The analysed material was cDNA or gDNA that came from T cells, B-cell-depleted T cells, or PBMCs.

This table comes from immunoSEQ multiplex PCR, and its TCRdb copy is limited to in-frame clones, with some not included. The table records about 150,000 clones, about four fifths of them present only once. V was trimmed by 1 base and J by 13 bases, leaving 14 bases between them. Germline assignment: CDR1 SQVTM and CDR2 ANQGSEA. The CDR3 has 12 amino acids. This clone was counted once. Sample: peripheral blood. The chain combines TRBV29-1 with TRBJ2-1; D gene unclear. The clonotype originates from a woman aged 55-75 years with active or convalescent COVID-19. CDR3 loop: CSVEADGGIQFF. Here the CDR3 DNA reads TGCAGCGTTGAAGCCGACGGCGGTATTCAGTTCTTC.